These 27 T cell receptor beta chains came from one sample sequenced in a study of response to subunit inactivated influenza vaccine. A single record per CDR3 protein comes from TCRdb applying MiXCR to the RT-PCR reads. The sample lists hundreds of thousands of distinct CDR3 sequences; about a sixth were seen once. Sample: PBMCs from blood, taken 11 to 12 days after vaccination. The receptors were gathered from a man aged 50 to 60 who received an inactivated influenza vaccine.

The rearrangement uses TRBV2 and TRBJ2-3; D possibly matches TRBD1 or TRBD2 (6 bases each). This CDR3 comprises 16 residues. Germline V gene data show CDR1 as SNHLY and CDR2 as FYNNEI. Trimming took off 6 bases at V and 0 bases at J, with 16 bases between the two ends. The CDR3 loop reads CASRSFGGPSTDTQYF. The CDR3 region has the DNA TGTGCCAGCAGATCTTTCGGGGGCCCCAGCACAGATACGCAGTATTTT.

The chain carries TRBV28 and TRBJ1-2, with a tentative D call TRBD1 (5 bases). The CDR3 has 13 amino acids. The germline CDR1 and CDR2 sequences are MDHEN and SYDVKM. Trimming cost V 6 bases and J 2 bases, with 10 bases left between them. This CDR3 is CASRMTVNYGYTF. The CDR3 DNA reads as TGTGCCAGCAGAATGACAGTCAACTATGGCTACACCTTC.

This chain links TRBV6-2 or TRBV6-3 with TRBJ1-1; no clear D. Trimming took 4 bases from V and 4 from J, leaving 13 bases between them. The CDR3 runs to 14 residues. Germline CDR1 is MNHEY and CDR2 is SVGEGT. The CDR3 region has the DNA TGTGCCAGCAGTTTAGAGGTGGTGGGCACTGAAGCTTTCTTT. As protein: CASSLEVVGTEAFF.

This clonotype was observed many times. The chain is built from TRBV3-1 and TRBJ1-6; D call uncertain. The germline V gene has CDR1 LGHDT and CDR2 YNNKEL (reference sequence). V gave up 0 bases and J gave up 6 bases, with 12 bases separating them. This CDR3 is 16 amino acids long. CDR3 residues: CASSQDLPGFNSPLHF. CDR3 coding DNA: TGTGCCAGCAGCCAAGATCTTCCGGGGTTTAATTCACCCCTCCACTTT.

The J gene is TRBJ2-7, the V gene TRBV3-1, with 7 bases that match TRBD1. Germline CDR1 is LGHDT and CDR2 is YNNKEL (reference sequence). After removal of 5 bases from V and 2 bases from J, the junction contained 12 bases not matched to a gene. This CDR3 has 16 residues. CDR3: CASSWSPGTVTYEQYF. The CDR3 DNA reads TGTGCCAGCAGCTGGAGTCCCGGGACAGTAACCTACGAGCAGTACTTC.

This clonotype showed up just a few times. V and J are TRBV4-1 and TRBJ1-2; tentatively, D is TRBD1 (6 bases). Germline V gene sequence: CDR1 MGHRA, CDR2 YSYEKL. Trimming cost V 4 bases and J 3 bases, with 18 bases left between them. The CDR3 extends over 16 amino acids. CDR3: CASSPHGGGYDYGYTF. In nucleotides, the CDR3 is TGCGCCAGCAGCCCGCACGGAGGGGGGTATGACTATGGCTACACCTTC.

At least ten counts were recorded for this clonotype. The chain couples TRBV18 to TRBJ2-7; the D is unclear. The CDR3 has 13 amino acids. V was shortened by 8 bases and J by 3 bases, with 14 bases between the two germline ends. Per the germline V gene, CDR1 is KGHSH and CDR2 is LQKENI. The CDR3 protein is CASSPPGGYEQYF. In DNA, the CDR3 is TGTGCCAGCAGCCCTCCGGGTGGCTACGAGCAGTACTTC. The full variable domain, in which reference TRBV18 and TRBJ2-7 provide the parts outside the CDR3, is NAGVMQNPRHLVRRRGQEARLRCSPMKGHSHVYWYRQLPEEGLKFMVYLQKENIIDESGMPKERFSAEFPKEGPSILRIQQVVRGDSAAYFCASSPPGGYEQYFGPGTRLTVT.

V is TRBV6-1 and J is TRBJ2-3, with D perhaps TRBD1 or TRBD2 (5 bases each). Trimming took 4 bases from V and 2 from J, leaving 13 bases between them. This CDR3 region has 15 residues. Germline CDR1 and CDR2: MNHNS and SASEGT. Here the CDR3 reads CASSAVWGYTDTQYF. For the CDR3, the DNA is TGTGCCAGCAGTGCGGTGTGGGGGTACACAGATACGCAGTATTTT.

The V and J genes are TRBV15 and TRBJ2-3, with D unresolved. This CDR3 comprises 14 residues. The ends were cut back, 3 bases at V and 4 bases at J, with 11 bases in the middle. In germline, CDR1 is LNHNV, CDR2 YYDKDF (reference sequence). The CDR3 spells CATSSRLGPDTQYF. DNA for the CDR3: TGTGCCACCAGCAGCCGGTTAGGCCCAGATACGCAGTATTTT. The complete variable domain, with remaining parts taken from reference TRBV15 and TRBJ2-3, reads DAMVIQNPRYQVTQFGKPVTLSCSQTLNHNVMYWYQQKSSQAPKLLFHYYDKDFNNEADTPDNFQSRRPNTSFCFLDIRSPGLGDTAMYLCATSSRLGPDTQYFGPGTRLTVL.

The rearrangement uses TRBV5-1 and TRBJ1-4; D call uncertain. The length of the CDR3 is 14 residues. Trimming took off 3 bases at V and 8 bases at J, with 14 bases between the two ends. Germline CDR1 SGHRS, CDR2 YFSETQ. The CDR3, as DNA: TGCGCCAGCAGCTCGGGGTCGCTGGACGAAAAACTGTTTTTT. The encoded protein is CASSSGSLDEKLFF.

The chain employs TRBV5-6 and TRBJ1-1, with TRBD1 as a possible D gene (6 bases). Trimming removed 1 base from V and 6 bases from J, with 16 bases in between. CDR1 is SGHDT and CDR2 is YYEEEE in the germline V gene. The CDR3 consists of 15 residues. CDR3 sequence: CASSLFQGMPAEAFF. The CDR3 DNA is TGTGCCAGCAGCTTGTTCCAGGGGATGCCCGCTGAAGCTTTCTTT.

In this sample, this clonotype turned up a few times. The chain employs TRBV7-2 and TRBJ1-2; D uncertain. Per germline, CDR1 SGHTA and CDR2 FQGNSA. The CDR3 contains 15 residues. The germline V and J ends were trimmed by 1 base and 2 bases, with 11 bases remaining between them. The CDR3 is CASSLVVGLNYGYTF. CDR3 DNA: TGTGCCAGCAGCTTAGTGGTCGGACTCAACTATGGCTACACCTTC.

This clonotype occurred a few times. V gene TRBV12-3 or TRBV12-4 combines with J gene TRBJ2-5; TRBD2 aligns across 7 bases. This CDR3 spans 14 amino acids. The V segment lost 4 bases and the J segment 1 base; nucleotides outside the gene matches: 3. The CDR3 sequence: CASSSWGGQETQYF. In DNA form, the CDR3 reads TGTGCCAGCAGTTCATGGGGGGGCCAAGAGACCCAGTACTTC.

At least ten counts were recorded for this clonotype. CDR3 sequence (DNA): TGCGCCAGCAGGAATGGCGGGTATGGCTACACCTTC. Its protein product is CASRNGGYGYTF. This chain joins TRBV5-1 and TRBJ1-2; D gene ambiguous. This CDR3 has 12 amino acids. In germline, CDR1 is SGHRS, CDR2 YFSETQ. Trimming removed 5 bases from V and 5 bases from J, with 10 bases in between. The full variable domain, in which reference TRBV5-1 and TRBJ1-2 provide the parts outside the CDR3, is KAGVTQTPRYLIKTRGQQVTLSCSPISGHRSVSWYQQTPGQGLQFLFEYFSETQRNKGNFPGRFSGRQFSNSRSEMNVSTLELGDSALYLCASRNGGYGYTFGSGTRLTVV.

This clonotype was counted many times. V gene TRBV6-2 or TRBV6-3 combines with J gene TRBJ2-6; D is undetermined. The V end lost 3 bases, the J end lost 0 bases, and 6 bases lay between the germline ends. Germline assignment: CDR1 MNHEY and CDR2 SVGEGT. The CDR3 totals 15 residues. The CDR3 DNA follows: TGTGCCAGCAGTTATCAGTCCTCTGGGGCCAACGTCCTGACTTTC. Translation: CASSYQSSGANVLTF.

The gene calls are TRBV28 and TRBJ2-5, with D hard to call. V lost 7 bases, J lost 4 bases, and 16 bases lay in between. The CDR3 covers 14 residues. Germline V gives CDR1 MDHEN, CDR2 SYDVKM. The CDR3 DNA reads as TGTGCCAGCAAATTTCCTAGATTTGGAGAGACCCAGTACTTC. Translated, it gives CASKFPRFGETQYF.

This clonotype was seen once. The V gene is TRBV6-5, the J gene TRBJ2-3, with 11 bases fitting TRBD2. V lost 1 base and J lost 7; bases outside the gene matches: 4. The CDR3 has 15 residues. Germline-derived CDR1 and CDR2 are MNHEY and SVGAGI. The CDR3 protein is CASSYWLAGGNTQYF. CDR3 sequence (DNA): TGTGCCAGCAGTTACTGGCTAGCGGGAGGAAATACGCAGTATTTT.

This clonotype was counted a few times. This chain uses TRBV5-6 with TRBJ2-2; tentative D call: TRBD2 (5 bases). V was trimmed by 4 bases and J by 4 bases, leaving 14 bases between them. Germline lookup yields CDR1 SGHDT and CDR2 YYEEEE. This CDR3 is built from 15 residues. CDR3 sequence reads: CASSEQLVGTGELFF. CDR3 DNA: TGTGCCAGCAGCGAACAACTAGTCGGCACCGGGGAGCTGTTTTTT.

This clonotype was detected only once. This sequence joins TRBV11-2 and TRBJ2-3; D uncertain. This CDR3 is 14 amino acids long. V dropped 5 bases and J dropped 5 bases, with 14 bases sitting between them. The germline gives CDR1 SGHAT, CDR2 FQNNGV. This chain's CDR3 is CASSTTRLRDTQYF. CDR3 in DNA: TGTGCCAGCAGCACCACCCGTCTGAGAGATACGCAGTATTTT.

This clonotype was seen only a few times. For the CDR3, the DNA is TGTGCCAGCAGTTACTCCCCCGATGACTATGGCTACACCTTC. Protein sequence: CASSYSPDDYGYTF. The rearrangement uses TRBV6-2 or TRBV6-3 and TRBJ1-2, with no clear D. Per the germline V gene, CDR1 is MNHEY and CDR2 is SVGEGT. V gave up 0 bases and J gave up 3 bases, with 8 bases separating them. The length of the CDR3 is 14 residues.

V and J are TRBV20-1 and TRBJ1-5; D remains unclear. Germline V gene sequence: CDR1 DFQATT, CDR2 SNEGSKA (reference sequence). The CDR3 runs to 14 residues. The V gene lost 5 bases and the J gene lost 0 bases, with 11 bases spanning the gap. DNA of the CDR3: TGCAGTGCTGGCATCGAGTATAGCAATCAGCCCCAGCATTTT. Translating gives CSAGIEYSNQPQHF.

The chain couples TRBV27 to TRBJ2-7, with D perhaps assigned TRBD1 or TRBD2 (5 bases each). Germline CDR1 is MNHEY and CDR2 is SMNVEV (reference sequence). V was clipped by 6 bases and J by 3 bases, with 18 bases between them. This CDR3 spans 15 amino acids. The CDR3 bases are TGTGCCAGCAGACGTACTCGGGACGGCCTCTACGAGCAGTACTTC. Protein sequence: CASRRTRDGLYEQYF.

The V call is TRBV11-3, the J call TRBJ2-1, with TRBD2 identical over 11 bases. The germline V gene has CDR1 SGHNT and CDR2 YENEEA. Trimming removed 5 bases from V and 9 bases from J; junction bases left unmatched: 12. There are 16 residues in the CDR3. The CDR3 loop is CASSPTPLAGVGEQFF. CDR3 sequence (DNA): TGTGCCAGCAGCCCGACCCCACTAGCGGGAGTCGGTGAGCAGTTCTTC.

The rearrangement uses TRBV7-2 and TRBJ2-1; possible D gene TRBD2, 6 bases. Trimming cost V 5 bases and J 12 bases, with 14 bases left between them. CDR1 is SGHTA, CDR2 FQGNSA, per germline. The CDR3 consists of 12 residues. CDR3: CASSTDLGGQFF. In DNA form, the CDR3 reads TGTGCCAGCAGCACGGACCTCGGGGGGCAGTTCTTC.

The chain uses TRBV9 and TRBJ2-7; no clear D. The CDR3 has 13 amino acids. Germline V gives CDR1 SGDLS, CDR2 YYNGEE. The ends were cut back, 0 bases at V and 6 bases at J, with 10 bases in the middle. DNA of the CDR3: TGTGCCAGCAGCGTAGAAGTTTGGTCCGAGCAGTACTTC. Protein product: CASSVEVWSEQYF.

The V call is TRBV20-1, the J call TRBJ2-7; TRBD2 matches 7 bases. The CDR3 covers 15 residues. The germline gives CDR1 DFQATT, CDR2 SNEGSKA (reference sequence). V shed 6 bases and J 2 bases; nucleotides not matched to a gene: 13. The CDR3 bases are TGCAGTGCAATCGGGGGAGCTAGCGGAACCTACGAGCAGTACTTC. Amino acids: CSAIGGASGTYEQYF.

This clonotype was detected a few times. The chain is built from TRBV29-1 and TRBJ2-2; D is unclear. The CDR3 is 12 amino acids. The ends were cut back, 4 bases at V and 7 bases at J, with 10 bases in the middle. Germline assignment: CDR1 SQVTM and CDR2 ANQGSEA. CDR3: CSVGTQGGELFF. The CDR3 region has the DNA TGCAGCGTTGGAACCCAAGGCGGGGAGCTGTTTTTT.